This T cell receptor beta chain was sequenced for a study of T cell responses to AZD1222 COVID-19 vaccine. Notes on the study in general: The number of AZD1222 recipients seropositive at baseline was only five or six. Spike was spanned by vaccine-associated CD4 TCRs, which were dominant at 160-218 and 743-854. The donor cohort was predominantly white British with a female majority, and clonal diversity may have been underestimated. Repertoire sampling was restricted to post-peak T cell response timepoints.

Here immunoSEQ multiplex PCR was the method, and the copy in TCRdb shows in-frame clones only, minus some. The sample records approximately 200,000 clones, approximately 94% being singletons. V lost 1 base to trimming and J lost 0 bases, with 14 bases between them. Per the germline V gene, CDR1 is SGDLS and CDR2 is YYNGEE. The CDR3 is 16 residues long. To note about this clone: The antigen remains undetermined.

The chain recombines TRBV9 with TRBJ2-7; D might be TRBD1 or TRBD2, each matching 5 bases. The sequenced sample was peripheral blood, obtained 28 days after the second dose of the MenACWY control vaccine. This receptor was obtained from an adult who received the MenACWY meningococcal vaccine as a control. CDR3 nucleotides: TGTGCCAGCAGCGTATCGACAGAGGGGCCCTCCTACGAGCAGTACTTC. It yields the protein CASSVSTEGPSYEQYF.